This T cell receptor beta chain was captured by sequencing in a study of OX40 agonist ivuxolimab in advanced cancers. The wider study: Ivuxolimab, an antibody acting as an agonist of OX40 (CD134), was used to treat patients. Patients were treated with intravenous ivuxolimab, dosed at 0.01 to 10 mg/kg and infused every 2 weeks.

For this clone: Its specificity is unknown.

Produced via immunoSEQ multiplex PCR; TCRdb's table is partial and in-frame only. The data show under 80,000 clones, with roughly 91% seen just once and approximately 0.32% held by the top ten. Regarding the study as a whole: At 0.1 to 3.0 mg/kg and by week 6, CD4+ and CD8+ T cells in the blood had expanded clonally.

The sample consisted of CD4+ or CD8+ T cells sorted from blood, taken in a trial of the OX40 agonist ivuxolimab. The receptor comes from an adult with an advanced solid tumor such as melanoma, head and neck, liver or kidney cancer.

CDR3 DNA sequence: TGCGCCAGCACGGACAGTAAAGATACGCAGTATTTT. Its protein product is CASTDSKDTQYF. V and J are TRBV10-2 and TRBJ2-3; the D gene is possibly TRBD1 (6 bases). Trimming stripped 7 bases from V and 5 bases from J, with 10 bases between. The germline V gene encodes CDR1 WSHSY and CDR2 SAAADI. This CDR3 has 12 amino acids.